The 19 T cell receptor beta chains below all came from one sample that was sequenced in a study of T cell repertoires in cytomegalovirus infection. Using its own MiXCR run on the reads, TCRdb lists one record per CDR3 protein. The sample lists approximately 630,000 distinct CDR3 sequences; around 24% were seen once. Source material: CD8+ T cells from PBMCs. The receptors here all came from a human donor in good health (CMV status not recorded). Some clones in this sample may be carry-over from other donors' samples.

This clonotype has just a few counts. The rearrangement uses TRBV7-9 and TRBJ2-3; 12 nucleotides align to TRBD2. The CDR3 is 19 amino acids. After removal of 3 bases from V and 3 bases from J, the junction contained 13 bases not matched to a gene. The germline gives CDR1 SEHNR, CDR2 FQNEAQ (reference sequence). CDR3 region: CASSFPHSSGGAHTDTQYF. Written as DNA, the CDR3 is TGTGCCAGCAGCTTTCCTCATTCTAGCGGGGGGGCCCATACAGATACGCAGTATTTT.

The V call is TRBV29-1, the J call TRBJ1-4; 8 bases align to TRBD1. The junction had 8 bases not matched to a gene; V was cut back by 6 bases and J by 2 bases. The CDR3 covers 15 residues. Germline-derived CDR1 and CDR2 are SQVTM and ANQGSEA. The CDR3 region is CSVPDREGTNEKLFF. DNA for the CDR3: TGCAGCGTGCCGGACAGGGAAGGGACTAATGAAAAACTGTTTTTT.

This clonotype has at least ten counts. J is TRBJ1-5 and V is TRBV28; weak D call: TRBD1 (5 bases). Germline CDR1 MDHEN, CDR2 SYDVKM. The ends were cut back, 7 bases at V and 0 bases at J, with 10 bases in the middle. The length of the CDR3 is 14 residues. In DNA, the CDR3 is TGTGCCAGCAAAATGGGGCGTAGCAATCAGCCCCAGCATTTT. As protein: CASKMGRSNQPQHF.

This clonotype was seen more than once but under ten times. The rearrangement joins TRBV28 to TRBJ1-6; D is ambiguous. The V end lost 3 bases, the J end lost 7 bases, and 13 bases lay between the germline ends. The CDR3 consists of 15 residues. From germline, CDR1 is MDHEN and CDR2 SYDVKM. The CDR3, as DNA: TGTGCCAGCAGTTTGATGCGACAAAGAAATTCACCCCTCCACTTT. Translated, it gives CASSLMRQRNSPLHF.

A word on this clonotype: A much larger clone lies one base from this, so it may be a read error. The chain carries TRBV25-1 and TRBJ1-1; 8 bases align to TRBD1. The CDR3 is made up of 13 amino acids. Trimming cost V 7 bases and J 5 bases; bases outside gene matches: 6. Germline loops: CDR1 MGHDK, CDR2 SYGVNS. As DNA, the CDR3 is TGTGCCAGCACCCCGAGACAGGGGACTGAAGCTTTCTTT. Amino acid sequence: CASTPRQGTEAFF. Based on the CDR3 plus reference TRBV25-1 and TRBJ1-1, the full variable domain is EADIYQTPRYLVIGTGKKITLECSQTMGHDKMYWYQQDPGMELHLIHYSYGVNSTEKGDLSSESTVSRIRTEHFPLTLESARPSHTSQYLCASTPRQGTEAFFGQGTRLTVV.

This clonotype was seen a handful of times. This sequence joins TRBV12-3 or TRBV12-4 and TRBJ2-2, with a possible D match to TRBD2 (5 bases). This CDR3 region has 16 residues. V was clipped by 7 bases and J by 6 bases, with 21 bases between them. The DNA for the CDR3 is TGTGCCAGCACTAAGAGGGCAGAGTGGACCGCCGGGGAGCTGTTTTTT. This encodes CASTKRAEWTAGELFF.

This clonotype was found many times. The chain uses TRBV7-8 and TRBJ2-1, with TRBD1 identical over 10 bases. The CDR3 contains 17 residues. Germline CDR1 SGHVS, CDR2 FQNEAQ. Trimming took 5 bases from V and 0 from J; bases not matched to a gene: 7. CDR3 sequence (DNA): TGTGCCAGCAGCCGCGGACAGGGGGGATACTCCTACAATGAGCAGTTCTTC. This sequence encodes CASSRGQGGYSYNEQFF.

The genes are TRBV10-3 and TRBJ2-3; D unresolved. Trimming removed 5 bases from V and 1 base from J, with 10 bases in between. This CDR3 is 14 amino acids long. The germline V gene has CDR1 ENHRY and CDR2 SYGVKD. The CDR3, as DNA: TGTGCCATCAGTTCCTGGGAAGGCACAGATACGCAGTATTTT. It translates to CAISSWEGTDTQYF.

The sample holds many counts of this clonotype. The genes are TRBV7-8 and TRBJ2-1; unclear D gene. This CDR3 contains 11 residues. Trimming stripped 10 bases from V and 9 bases from J, with 13 bases between. Germline CDR1 is SGHVS and CDR2 is FQNEAQ. The chain's CDR3 is CATTRGGEQFF. In DNA form, the CDR3 reads TGTGCCACCACACGTGGTGGTGAGCAGTTCTTC.

This clonotype was seen a handful of times. The rearrangement uses TRBV5-1 and TRBJ1-1, with 8 bases aligning to TRBD1. Germline V gives CDR1 SGHRS, CDR2 YFSETQ. The J segment lost 4 bases and the V segment lost 0 bases, leaving 2 bases of the junction unmatched. The CDR3 runs to 14 residues. Here the CDR3 DNA reads TGCGCCAGCAGCTTGGAGCAGGGGGCCACTGAAGCTTTCTTT. It codes for CASSLEQGATEAFF.

Ten or more counts support this clonotype. V is TRBV7-6 and J is TRBJ2-1; no clear D. The CDR3 has 16 residues. The V end lost 4 bases, the J end lost 0 bases, and 13 bases lay between the germline ends. CDR1 and CDR2 (germline): SGHVS, FNYEAQ. CDR3: CASSSAARSSYNEQFF. DNA of the CDR3: TGTGCCAGCAGCTCAGCAGCGAGGTCCTCCTACAATGAGCAGTTCTTC.

The chain is built from TRBV29-1 and TRBJ1-2; 9 bases match TRBD1. V lost 6 bases, J lost 8 bases, and 10 bases stayed unmatched. This CDR3 contains 13 residues. The germline V gene has CDR1 SQVTM and CDR2 ANQGSEA. The CDR3 protein is CSVVPQGAQGYTF. Here the CDR3 DNA reads TGCAGCGTCGTACCACAGGGGGCGCAGGGCTACACCTTC.

The CDR3 protein is CAIGPGVYNEQFF. CDR3 bases: TGTGCCATCGGACCGGGGGTCTACAATGAGCAGTTCTTC. The rearrangement uses TRBV10-3 and TRBJ2-1; perhaps TRBD2 as D (6 bases). The germline V gene encodes CDR1 ENHRY and CDR2 SYGVKD. CDR3 length: 13 residues. V lost 8 bases and J 3 bases, leaving 11 bases between the germline ends.

This clonotype has only a few counts. The chain joins TRBV7-6 to TRBJ1-2; the match to TRBD1 covers 11 bases. Germline CDR1 and CDR2: SGHVS and FNYEAQ. CDR3 length: 17 residues. V gave up 5 bases and J gave up 4 bases; unmatched junction bases: 12. The CDR3 coding sequence is TGTGCCAGCAGCACACCCCGGACAGGGGGCGAAGGCTATGGCTACACCTTC. Encoded protein: CASSTPRTGGEGYGYTF.

This clonotype was observed a handful of times. The gene calls are TRBV2 and TRBJ2-3, with TRBD2 matching over 10 bases. CDR3 size: 14 residues. Germline-derived CDR1 and CDR2 are SNHLY and FYNNEI. Trimming took 4 bases from V and 4 from J; bases not matched to a gene: 2. The CDR3 here is CASSGTSGADTQYF. The CDR3 nucleotides read TGTGCCAGCAGTGGGACTAGCGGCGCAGATACGCAGTATTTT.

This clonotype was recorded a few times. The rearrangement uses TRBV2 and TRBJ1-6, with 8 bases identical to TRBD1. Germline CDR1 reads SNHLY; CDR2 reads FYNNEI. The length of the CDR3 is 14 residues. V lost 10 bases and J lost 9; bases outside the gene matches: 11. CDR3 residues: CAIHQGATISPLHF. DNA for the CDR3: TGTGCCATTCATCAGGGGGCAACAATTTCACCCCTCCACTTT.

With regard to this clonotype: The junction shows a germline mismatch at one end, possibly a read error. The chain has TRBV23-1 and TRBJ2-1; D tentatively fits TRBD1 or TRBD2 (6 bases each). TRBV23-1 counts as an open reading frame of uncertain function. The CDR3 totals 15 residues. The CDR3 loop reads CASSQRGAGDDEQLF. In DNA form, the CDR3 reads TGCGCCAGCAGTCAAAGGGGGGCAGGGGACGATGAGCAGTTATTC.

V is TRBV4-1 and J is TRBJ2-1; possibly TRBD1 for D (6 bases). Germline assignment: CDR1 MGHRA and CDR2 YSYEKL. Trimming took 0 bases from V and 3 from J, leaving 12 bases between them. The CDR3 consists of 16 residues. CDR3 residues: CASSQDNRVGYNEQFF. As DNA, the CDR3 is TGCGCCAGCAGCCAAGATAACAGGGTGGGCTACAATGAGCAGTTCTTC.

In this sample, this clonotype turned up many times. The rearrangement uses TRBV5-5 and TRBJ2-3; 7 positions match TRBD2. Trimming cost V 0 bases and J 10 bases; bases outside gene matches: 11. Looked up from germline, CDR1 is SGHKS and CDR2 is YYEKEE (reference sequence). CDR3 length: 15 residues. The CDR3 protein is CASSLDFGTNGAQYF. CDR3 coding DNA: TGTGCCAGCAGCTTGGACTTTGGGACTAATGGTGCGCAGTATTTT.